This TCR beta chain was recorded in a study of blood T cell repertoires in COVID-19. Individuals drawn from 20 to 30 US areas were about 18 to 95 years old. Allocation to cohorts depended on clinical history reported by the participants. Authors' data handling: Estimation of nucleated cell counts relied on the amplification of reference gene primers. Libraries were prepared by immunoSEQ multiplex PCR; TCRdb keeps only in-frame clonotypes and omits some of them. V, J and clone size were drawn from that table, and D and trimming were deduced from the DNA. The table lists about 240,000 clones, roughly 89% of them singletons. Germline CDR1 SGHNT, CDR2 YYREEE (reference sequence). Losses at the gene ends were 5 bases for V and 0 bases for J; bases not matched to a gene: 9. The CDR3 sequence is 17 residues long.

V is TRBV5-4 and J is TRBJ2-2; 8 bases are a match to TRBD1. This TCR came from a woman aged 25 to 39 with acute COVID-19. Sequencing was carried out using PBMCs or T cells enriched from blood (not recorded which). The CDR3, as DNA: TGTGCCAGCAGTTCCGCCAAGGACAGGGCGAACACCGGGGAGCTGTTTTTT. Residues: CASSSAKDRANTGELFF.